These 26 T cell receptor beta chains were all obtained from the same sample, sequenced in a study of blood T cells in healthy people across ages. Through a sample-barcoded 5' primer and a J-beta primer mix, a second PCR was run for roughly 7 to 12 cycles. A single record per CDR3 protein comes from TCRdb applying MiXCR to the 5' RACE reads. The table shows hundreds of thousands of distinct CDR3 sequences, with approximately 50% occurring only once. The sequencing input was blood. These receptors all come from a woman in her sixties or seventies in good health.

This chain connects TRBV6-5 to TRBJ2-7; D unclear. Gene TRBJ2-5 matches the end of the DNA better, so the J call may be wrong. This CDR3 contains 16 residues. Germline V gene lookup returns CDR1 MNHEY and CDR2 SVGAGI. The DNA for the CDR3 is TGTGCCAGCAGTCCCCGCCGTCTAGGGCCCGCGGAGACCCAGTACTTC. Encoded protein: CASSPRRLGPAETQYF.

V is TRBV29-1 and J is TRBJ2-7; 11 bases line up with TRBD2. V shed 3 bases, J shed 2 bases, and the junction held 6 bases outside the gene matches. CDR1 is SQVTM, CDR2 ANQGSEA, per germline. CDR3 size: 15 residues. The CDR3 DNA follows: TGCAGCGTTGAGGGGGGTAGCGGGAGGGCCTACGAGCAGTACTTC. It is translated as CSVEGGSGRAYEQYF.

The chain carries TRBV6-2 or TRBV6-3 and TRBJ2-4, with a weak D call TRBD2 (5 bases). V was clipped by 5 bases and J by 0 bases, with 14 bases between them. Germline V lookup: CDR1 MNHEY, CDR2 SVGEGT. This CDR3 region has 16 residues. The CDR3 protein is CASSTRRLVAKNIQYF. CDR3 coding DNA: TGTGCCAGCAGTACGCGGAGGCTCGTAGCCAAAAACATTCAGTACTTC.

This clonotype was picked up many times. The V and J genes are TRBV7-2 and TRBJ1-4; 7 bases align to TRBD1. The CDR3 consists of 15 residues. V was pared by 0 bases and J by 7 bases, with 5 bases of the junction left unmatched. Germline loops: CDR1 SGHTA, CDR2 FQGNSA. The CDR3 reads CASSLATGSGEKLFF. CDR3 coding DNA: TGTGCCAGCAGCTTAGCGACAGGGTCGGGTGAAAAACTGTTTTTT.

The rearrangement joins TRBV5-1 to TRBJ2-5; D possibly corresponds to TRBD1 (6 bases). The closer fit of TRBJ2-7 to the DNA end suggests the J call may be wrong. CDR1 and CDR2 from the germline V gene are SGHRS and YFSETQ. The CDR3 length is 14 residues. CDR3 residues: CASSFSQGPYEQYF. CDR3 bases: TGCGCCAGCAGCTTCTCACAGGGACCCTACGAGCAGTACTTC.

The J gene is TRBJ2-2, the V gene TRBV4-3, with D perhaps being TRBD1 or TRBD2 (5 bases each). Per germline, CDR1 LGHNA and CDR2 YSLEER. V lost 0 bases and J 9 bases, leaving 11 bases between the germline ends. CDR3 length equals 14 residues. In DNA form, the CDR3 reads TGCGCCAGCAGCCAAGAGTCCGGGGCTAGGGAGCTGTTTTTT. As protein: CASSQESGARELFF.

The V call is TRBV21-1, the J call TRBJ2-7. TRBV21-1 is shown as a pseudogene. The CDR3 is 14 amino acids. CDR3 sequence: CASSKVGSPYEQYF. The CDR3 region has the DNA TGTGCCAGCAGCAAAGTTGGCAGCCCCTACGAGCAGTACTTC.

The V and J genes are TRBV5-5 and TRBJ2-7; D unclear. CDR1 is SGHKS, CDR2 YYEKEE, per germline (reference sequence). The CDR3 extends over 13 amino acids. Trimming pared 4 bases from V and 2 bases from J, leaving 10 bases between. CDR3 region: CASSIGATYEQYF. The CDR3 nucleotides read TGTGCCAGCAGCATAGGCGCAACCTACGAGCAGTACTTC.

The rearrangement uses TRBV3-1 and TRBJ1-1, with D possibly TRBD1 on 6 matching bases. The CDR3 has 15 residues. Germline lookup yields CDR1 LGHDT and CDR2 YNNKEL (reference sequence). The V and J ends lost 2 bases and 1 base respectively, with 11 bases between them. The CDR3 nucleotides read TGTGCCAGCAGCCAACAGGGGAACTGGAACACTGAAGCTTTCTTT. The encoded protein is CASSQQGNWNTEAFF.

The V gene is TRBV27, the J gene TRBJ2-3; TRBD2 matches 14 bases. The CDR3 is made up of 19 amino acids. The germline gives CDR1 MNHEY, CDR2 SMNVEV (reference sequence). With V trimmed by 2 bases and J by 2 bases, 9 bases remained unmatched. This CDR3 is CASSLRLAGGTMTTDTQYF. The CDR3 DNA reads TGTGCCAGCAGTTTAAGACTAGCGGGGGGGACTATGACCACAGATACGCAGTATTTT.

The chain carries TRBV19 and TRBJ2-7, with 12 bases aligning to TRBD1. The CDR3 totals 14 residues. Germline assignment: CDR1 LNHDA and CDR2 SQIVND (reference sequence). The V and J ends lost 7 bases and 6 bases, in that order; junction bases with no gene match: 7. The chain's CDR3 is CASTLGQGASEQYF. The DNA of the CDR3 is TGTGCCAGTACCTTGGGACAGGGGGCTTCCGAGCAGTACTTC.

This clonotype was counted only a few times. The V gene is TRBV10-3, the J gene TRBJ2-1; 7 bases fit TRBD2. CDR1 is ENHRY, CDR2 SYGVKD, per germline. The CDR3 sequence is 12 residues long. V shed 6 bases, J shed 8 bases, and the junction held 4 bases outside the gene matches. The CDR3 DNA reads TGTGCCATCAGCCGGGAGGCGTATGAGCAGTTCTTC. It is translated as CAISREAYEQFF.

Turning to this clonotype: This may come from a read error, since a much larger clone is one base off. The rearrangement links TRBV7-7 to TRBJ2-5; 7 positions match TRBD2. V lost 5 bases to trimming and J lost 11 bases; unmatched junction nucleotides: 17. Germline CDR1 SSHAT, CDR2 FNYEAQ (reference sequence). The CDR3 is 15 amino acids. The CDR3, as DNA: TGTGCCAGCAGCCCAGCTGCGGGGGATTCATATGAGCAGTACTTC. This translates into CASSPAAGDSYEQYF.

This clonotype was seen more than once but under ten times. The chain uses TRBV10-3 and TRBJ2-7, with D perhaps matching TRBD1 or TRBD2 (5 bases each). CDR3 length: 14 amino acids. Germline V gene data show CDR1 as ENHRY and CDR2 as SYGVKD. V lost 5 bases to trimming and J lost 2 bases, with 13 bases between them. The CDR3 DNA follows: TGTGCCATCAGTCGGGACGGGGCCACCTACGAGCAGTACTTC. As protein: CAISRDGATYEQYF.

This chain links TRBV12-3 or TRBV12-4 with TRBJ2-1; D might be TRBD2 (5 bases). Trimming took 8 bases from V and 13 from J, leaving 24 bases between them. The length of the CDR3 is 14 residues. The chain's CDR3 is CASGKAESYSEQFF. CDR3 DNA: TGTGCCAGCGGTAAAGCGGAGTCCTACAGTGAACAGTTCTTC.

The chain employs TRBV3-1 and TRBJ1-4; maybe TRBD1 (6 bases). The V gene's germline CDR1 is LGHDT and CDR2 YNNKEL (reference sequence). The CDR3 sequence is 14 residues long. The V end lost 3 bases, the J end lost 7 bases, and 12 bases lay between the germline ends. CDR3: CASSHGGALEKLFF. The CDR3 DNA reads TGTGCCAGCAGCCATGGGGGCGCGCTTGAAAAACTGTTTTTT. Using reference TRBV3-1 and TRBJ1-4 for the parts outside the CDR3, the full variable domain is DTAVSQTPKYLVTQMGNDKSIKCEQNLGHDTMYWYKQDSKKFLKIMFSYNNKELIINETVPNRFSPKSPDKAHLNLHINSLELGDSAVYFCASSHGGALEKLFFGSGTQLSVL.

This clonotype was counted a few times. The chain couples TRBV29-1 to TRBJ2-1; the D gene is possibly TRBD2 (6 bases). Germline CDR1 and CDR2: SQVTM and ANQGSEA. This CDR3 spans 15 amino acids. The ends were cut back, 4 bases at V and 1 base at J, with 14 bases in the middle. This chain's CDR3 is CSVVGGKESYNEQFF. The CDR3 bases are TGCAGCGTTGTAGGCGGGAAGGAGTCCTACAATGAGCAGTTCTTC.

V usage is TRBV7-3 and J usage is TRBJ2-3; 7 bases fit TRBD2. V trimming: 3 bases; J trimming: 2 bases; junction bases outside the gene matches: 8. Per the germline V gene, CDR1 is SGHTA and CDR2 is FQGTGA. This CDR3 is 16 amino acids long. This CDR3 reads CASSLTPSGITDTQYF. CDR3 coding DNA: TGTGCCAGCAGCTTGACCCCCAGCGGGATCACAGATACGCAGTATTTT.

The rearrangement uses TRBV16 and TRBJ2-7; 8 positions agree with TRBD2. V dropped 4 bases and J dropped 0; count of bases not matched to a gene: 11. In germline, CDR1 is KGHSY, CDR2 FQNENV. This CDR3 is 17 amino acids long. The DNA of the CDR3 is TGTGCCAGCAGCCCGCCTTTTGGGCGGGAGGACTCCTACGAGCAGTACTTC. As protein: CASSPPFGREDSYEQYF.

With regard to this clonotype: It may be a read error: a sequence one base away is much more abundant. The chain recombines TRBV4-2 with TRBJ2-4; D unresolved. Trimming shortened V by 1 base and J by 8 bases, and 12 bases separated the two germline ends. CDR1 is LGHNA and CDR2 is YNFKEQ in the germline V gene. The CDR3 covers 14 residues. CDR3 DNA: TGTGCCAGCAGCCAAGTACTACGCGACGACATTCAGTACTTC. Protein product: CASSQVLRDDIQYF.

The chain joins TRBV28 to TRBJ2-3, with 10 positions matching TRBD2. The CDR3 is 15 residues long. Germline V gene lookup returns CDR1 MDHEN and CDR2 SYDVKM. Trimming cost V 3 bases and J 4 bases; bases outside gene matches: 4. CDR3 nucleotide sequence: TGTGCCAGCAGTTTCGGTAGCGGGAGGTCAGATACGCAGTATTTT. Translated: CASSFGSGRSDTQYF.

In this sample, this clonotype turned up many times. DNA of the CDR3: TGTGCCAGCAGTTTAGCGCTAGCGGGACAAGAGACCCAGTACTTC. Translation gives CASSLALAGQETQYF. V is TRBV12-3 or TRBV12-4 and J is TRBJ2-5; 9 nucleotides match TRBD2. The CDR3 sequence is 15 residues long. The trim removed 0 bases at V and 2 bases at J, leaving 1 base unmatched.

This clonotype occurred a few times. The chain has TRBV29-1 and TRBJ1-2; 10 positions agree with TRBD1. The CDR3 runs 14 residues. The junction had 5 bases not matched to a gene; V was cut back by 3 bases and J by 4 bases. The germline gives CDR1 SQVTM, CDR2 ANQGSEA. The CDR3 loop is CSVEGTGEVYGYTF. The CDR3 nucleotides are TGCAGCGTTGAGGGGACAGGGGAAGTCTATGGCTACACCTTC.

The CDR3: CASSFLAGGETQYF. The CDR3 DNA is TGTGCCAGCAGCTTCCTAGCGGGAGGAGAGACCCAGTACTTC. The chain combines TRBV7-2 with TRBJ2-5, with TRBD2 identical over 11 bases. CDR3 size: 14 residues. Per the germline V gene, CDR1 is SGHTA and CDR2 is FQGNSA. The J segment lost 4 bases and the V segment lost 3 bases, leaving 1 base of the junction unmatched.

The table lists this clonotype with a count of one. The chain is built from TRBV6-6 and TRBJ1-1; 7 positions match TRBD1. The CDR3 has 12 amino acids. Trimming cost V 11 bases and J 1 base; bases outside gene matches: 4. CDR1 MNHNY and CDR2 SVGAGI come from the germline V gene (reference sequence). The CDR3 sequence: CAAGTANTEAFF. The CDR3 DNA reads TGTGCCGCTGGGACAGCGAACACTGAAGCTTTCTTT.

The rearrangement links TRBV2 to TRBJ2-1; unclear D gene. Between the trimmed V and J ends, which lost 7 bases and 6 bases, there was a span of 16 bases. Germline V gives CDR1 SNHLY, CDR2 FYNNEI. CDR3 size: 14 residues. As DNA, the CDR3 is TGTGCCAGCAAGGGCAGCCTGAAAAGCAATGAGCAGTTCTTC. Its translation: CASKGSLKSNEQFF.